Below, one T cell receptor (beta chain) is given with its context. What it recognizes is unknown. Time point: patch test 2, 6 weeks after DPC sensitization. Treatment in this sample: therapeutic diphenylcyclopropenone sensitization with weekly scalp DPC. The sample comes from a study of human T cells and chemical hapten exposure. Regarding the study as a whole: The formation of large CDR3 similarity clusters by expanded TCRs significantly exceeded that of controls.

TCRdb called the RACE reads again in MiXCR, with one record for every CDR3 protein. The sample lists some 100,000 distinct CDR3 sequences; 9.3% were seen once. The CDR3 sequence is 13 residues long. V was pared by 6 bases and J by 0 bases, with 7 bases between. CDR1 and CDR2 from the germline V gene are MNHEY and SVGEGT. This sample comprised whole blood, obtained in connection with sensitization to the hapten diphenylcyclopropenone (DPC). The TCR comes from a woman aged 40 to 49 with alopecia areata. Some clones in this sample may be carry-over from other donors' samples. This chain links TRBV6-2 or TRBV6-3 with TRBJ2-3; unclear D gene. CDR3 in DNA: TGTGCCAGCAGGGAAACCAGCACAGATACGCAGTATTTT. Its translation: CASRETSTDTQYF.